The clone carrying this TCR beta chain was detected ten times or more. The CDR3 has 13 amino acids. The germline V gene has CDR1 DFQATT and CDR2 SNEGSKA (reference sequence). The V segment lost 1 base and the J segment 6 bases; nucleotides outside the gene matches: 4. This entry is derived from a study of Graves' ophthalmopathy and Graves' hyperthyroidism. RNA served as the template for amplifying TCR beta CDR3 regions. RT-PCR was first run with HTBI primers, then multiplex PCR in a second round. TCRdb itself ran the multiplex PCR reads through MiXCR, one entry per CDR3 protein. The sample has 650,000 to 800,000 distinct CDR3 sequences, about two fifths seen once.

This TCR came from an adult man with Graves' ophthalmopathy. The chain couples TRBV20-1 to TRBJ1-2, with 8 bases fitting TRBD1. The sequenced sample consisted of peripheral blood. The CDR3 DNA reads TGCAGTGCTAGAGGCCGGACAGGGAATGGCTACACCTTC. It yields the protein CSARGRTGNGYTF.